Presented here are 16 T cell receptor beta chains from one specimen sequenced in a study of T-cell memory formation after mild COVID-19. TCRdb re-called the 5' RACE reads with MiXCR, one entry per CDR3 protein. The table lists approximately 100,000 distinct CDR3 sequences, 11% of them singletons. Material for sequencing was PBMCs or a T cell subset sorted from them (not recorded which). All receptors derive from a man aged 18 to 29 who had mild COVID-19 (a few samples of this study predate the infection). Cell type and time point are not known.

This clonotype was found a few times. This chain uses TRBV12-3 or TRBV12-4 with TRBJ2-6; D is unclear. This CDR3 is 12 amino acids long. Between the trimmed V and J ends, which lost 6 bases and 3 bases, there was a span of 3 bases. The CDR3 DNA reads as TGTGCCAGCAGACTTGGGGCCAACGTCCTGACTTTC. This gives the protein CASRLGANVLTF.

The chain recombines TRBV27 with TRBJ2-1; unclear D gene. Trimming left V 7 bases short and J 0 bases short, with 10 bases between. The CDR3 is 14 residues long. Germline V gene lookup returns CDR1 MNHEY and CDR2 SMNVEV (reference sequence). The CDR3 loop is CASKGRSSYNEQFF. The CDR3 nucleotides read TGTGCCAGCAAAGGACGGAGCTCCTACAATGAGCAGTTCTTC.

This sequence joins TRBV29-1 and TRBJ2-1; D uncertain. Trimming took off 4 bases at V and 10 bases at J, with 23 bases between the two ends. The CDR3 contains 15 residues. Per the germline V gene, CDR1 is SQVTM and CDR2 is ANQGSEA. In DNA form, the CDR3 reads TGCAGCGTTGTTCTAGGGTTATTTCAGGTCGGGGAGCAGTTCTTC. Translated: CSVVLGLFQVGEQFF.

The CDR3 nucleotides are TGTGCCTGGAGTCCCGGGACATTAAGCCCCAATGAGCAGTTCTTC. Residues: CAWSPGTLSPNEQFF. V gene TRBV30 combines with J gene TRBJ2-1; D is perhaps TRBD1 (6 bases). The germline gives CDR1 GTSNPN, CDR2 SVGIG (reference sequence). Trimming stripped 2 bases from V and 6 bases from J, with 17 bases between. The CDR3 extends over 15 amino acids. Full variable domain (remainder filled in from reference TRBV30 and TRBJ2-1): SQTIHQWPATLVQPVGSPLSLECTVEGTSNPNLYWYRQAAGRGLQLLFYSVGIGQISSEVPQNLSASRPQDRQFILSSKKLLLSDSGFYLCAWSPGTLSPNEQFFGPGTRLTVL.

The table lists this clonotype with a few counts. The chain couples TRBV11-2 to TRBJ2-1, with 8 bases identical to TRBD2. Germline CDR1 SGHAT, CDR2 FQNNGV. V dropped 1 base and J dropped 4; count of bases not matched to a gene: 6. The CDR3 is made up of 16 amino acids. CDR3 protein: CASSLAQRGHYNEQFF. The CDR3 DNA is TGTGCCAGCAGCTTAGCGCAGCGGGGGCATTACAATGAGCAGTTCTTC.

This clonotype was seen at least ten times. The V and J genes are TRBV7-9 and TRBJ2-3, with TRBD2 matching over 10 bases. The J segment lost 0 bases and the V segment lost 3 bases, leaving 6 bases of the junction unmatched. Germline CDR1 reads SEHNR; CDR2 reads FQNEAQ (reference sequence). The CDR3 is 17 amino acids. The CDR3 nucleotides read TGTGCCAGCAGCTTCCCCTCACTAGCGGGAAGCACAGATACGCAGTATTTT. This codes for CASSFPSLAGSTDTQYF.

The table lists this clonotype with a few counts. The chain employs TRBV12-3 or TRBV12-4 and TRBJ2-5; tentatively, D is TRBD2 (5 bases). Trimming removed 5 bases from V and 5 bases from J, with 15 bases in between. This CDR3 contains 14 residues. CDR3 loop: CASSPPLDPETQYF. For the CDR3, the DNA is TGTGCCAGCAGTCCCCCACTAGACCCCGAGACCCAGTACTTC.

The rearrangement joins TRBV6-5 to TRBJ1-5, with 7 bases fitting TRBD1. V shed 5 bases, J shed 5 bases, and the junction held 6 bases outside the gene matches. This CDR3 contains 14 residues. Germline lookup yields CDR1 MNHEY and CDR2 SVGAGI. CDR3 sequence (DNA): TGTGCCAGCAGTCCCGGGCAGGGGGATCAGCCCCAGCATTTT. It codes for CASSPGQGDQPQHF.

This clonotype came up many times. The chain links TRBV5-1 to TRBJ2-3; a weak D match, TRBD1 (5 bases). Trimming pared 4 bases from V and 2 bases from J, leaving 20 bases between. The germline V gene encodes CDR1 SGHRS and CDR2 YFSETQ. The CDR3 is made up of 17 amino acids. The CDR3, as DNA: TGCGCCAGCAGCATTAAAAGGGGCTGGCGGTCCACAGATACGCAGTATTTT. It is translated as CASSIKRGWRSTDTQYF.

This clonotype was found a few times. This chain uses TRBV7-9 with TRBJ2-6; D gene unclear. This CDR3 is built from 15 residues. The germline V and J ends were trimmed by 8 bases and 0 bases, with 11 bases remaining between them. The germline V gene encodes CDR1 SEHNR and CDR2 FQNEAQ (reference sequence). The CDR3 coding sequence is TGTGCCAGCCCTCGACGGTCCTCTGGGGCCAACGTCCTGACTTTC. Amino acid sequence: CASPRRSSGANVLTF.

This clonotype has a count of ten or more. CDR3 nucleotide sequence: TGTGCCAGCAGCCCGGGTCTGCGGACAGTCCACGAGCAGTACTTC. Its protein is CASSPGLRTVHEQYF. The V and J genes are TRBV5-5 and TRBJ2-7; D is perhaps TRBD1 (6 bases). This CDR3 comprises 15 residues. In germline, CDR1 is SGHKS, CDR2 YYEKEE (reference sequence). The germline V and J ends were trimmed by 4 bases and 5 bases, with 19 bases remaining between them. Full variable domain (outside the CDR3, taken from reference TRBV5-5 and TRBJ2-7): DAGVTQSPTHLIKTRGQQVTLRCSPISGHKSVSWYQQVLGQGPQFIFQYYEKEERGRGNFPDRFSARQFPNYSSELNVNALLLGDSALYLCASSPGLRTVHEQYFGPGTRLTVT.

This clonotype was recorded many times. This chain links TRBV4-2 with TRBJ2-1; 11 bases match TRBD1. Looked up from germline, CDR1 is LGHNA and CDR2 is YNFKEQ. The CDR3 spans 16 residues. After removal of 3 bases from V and 6 bases from J, the junction contained 7 bases not matched to a gene. The CDR3 loop reads CASSQEIGTGGNEQFF. The CDR3 bases are TGTGCCAGCAGCCAGGAAATCGGGACAGGGGGCAATGAGCAGTTCTTC.

This clonotype showed up just a few times. The chain uses TRBV6-2 or TRBV6-3 and TRBJ1-2, with 10 bases identical to TRBD1. With V trimmed by 4 bases and J by 0 bases, 11 bases remained unmatched. Germline V gives CDR1 MNHEY, CDR2 SVGEGT. This CDR3 has 18 residues. In DNA, the CDR3 is TGTGCCAGCAGTTCGATGACAGGGGGCGTCCCTCCTAACTATGGCTACACCTTC. Translated, it gives CASSSMTGGVPPNYGYTF.

The J gene is TRBJ2-7, the V gene TRBV21-1. TRBV21-1 is tagged as a pseudogene. CDR3 size: 12 residues. This chain's CDR3 is CASSPSTHEQYV. The CDR3 region has the DNA TGTGCCAGCAGCCCGAGCACGCACGAGCAGTACGTC.

This clonotype occurred a few times. The chain is built from TRBV20-1 and TRBJ2-3; TRBD2 matches at 8 bases. Germline CDR1 DFQATT, CDR2 SNEGSKA (reference sequence). CDR3 length: 15 amino acids. J lost 1 base, V lost 6 bases, and 9 bases had no gene match. The CDR3 DNA reads TGCAGTGCGACGATAACTAGCGGAGGCACAGATACGCAGTATTTT. This sequence encodes CSATITSGGTDTQYF.

This clonotype has ten or more counts. V is TRBV15 and J is TRBJ2-3; TRBD2 is a possible D gene (6 bases). This CDR3 has 15 residues. Germline CDR1 and CDR2: LNHNV and YYDKDF (reference sequence). The V gene lost 3 bases and the J gene lost 0 bases, with 10 bases spanning the gap. The CDR3 reads CATSSGGVSTDTQYF. CDR3 DNA sequence: TGTGCCACCAGCAGTGGAGGGGTTAGCACAGATACGCAGTATTTT.